The sequence of this T cell receptor (beta chain) was determined in a study of T cells in localized non-small cell lung cancer. Trimming removed 2 bases at V and 4 bases at J, with 11 bases between. CDR1 and CDR2 (germline): LGHNT, FRNRAP. The CDR3 has 15 residues. Sequencing used immunoSEQ multiplex PCR; TCRdb keeps in-frame clones, though not all of them. The repertoire holds roughly 64,000 clones, with approximately 80% as singletons. The receptor's source is a man aged 35-69 years with stage II lung adenocarcinoma. Sequencing was performed on PBMCs, taken before any cancer treatment. J is TRBJ2-2 and V is TRBV12-5, with D perhaps being TRBD1 or TRBD2 (6 bases each). CDR3 nucleotide sequence: TGTGCTAGTGGTTTGTTAGGAGGGGGCACCGGGGAGCTGTTTTTT. Translating it yields CASGLLGGGTGELFF.